Sequencing of this T cell receptor (beta chain) was carried out in a study of OX40 agonist ivuxolimab in advanced cancers. Study-wide context: The drug used for patients, ivuxolimab, was an agonistic anti-OX40 (CD134) antibody. The study's findings and limits: In the 0.1 to 3.0 mg/kg range, CD4+ and CD8+ blood T cells had expanded clonally by week 6. Clonal expansion among partial responders at 0.1-3.0 mg/kg ranked near the lowest.

Germline-derived CDR1 and CDR2 are SGHVS and FNYEAQ. The CDR3 extends over 14 amino acids. Trimming left V 1 base short and J 2 bases short, with 9 bases between. This clone occurred a few times. Antigen: not known. Sequenced by immunoSEQ multiplex PCR; TCRdb stores in-frame clones only, minus some. In the table there are approximately 79,000 clones, roughly 90% of which are singletons. The rearrangement links TRBV7-6 to TRBJ2-7, with a weak D call TRBD2 (5 bases). The sequence was collected from an adult with an advanced solid tumor such as melanoma, head and neck, liver or kidney cancer. Sample: CD4+ or CD8+ T cells sorted from blood, taken in a trial of the OX40 agonist ivuxolimab. The CDR3 DNA reads TGTGCCAGCAGCTTAGGCAGAGGGCCCTACGAGCAGTACTTC. As protein: CASSLGRGPYEQYF.